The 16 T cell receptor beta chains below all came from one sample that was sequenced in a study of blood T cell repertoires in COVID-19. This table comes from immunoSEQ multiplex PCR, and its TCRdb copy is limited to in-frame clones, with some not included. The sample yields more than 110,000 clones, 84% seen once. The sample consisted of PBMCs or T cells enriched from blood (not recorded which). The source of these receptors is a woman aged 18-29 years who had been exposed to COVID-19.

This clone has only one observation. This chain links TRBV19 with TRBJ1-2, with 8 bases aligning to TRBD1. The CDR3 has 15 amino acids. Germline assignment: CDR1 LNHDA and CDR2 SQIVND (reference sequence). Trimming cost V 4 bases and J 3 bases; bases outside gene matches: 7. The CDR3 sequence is CASSTGQGAYYGYTF. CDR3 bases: TGTGCCAGTAGTACAGGGCAGGGGGCCTACTATGGCTACACCTTC.

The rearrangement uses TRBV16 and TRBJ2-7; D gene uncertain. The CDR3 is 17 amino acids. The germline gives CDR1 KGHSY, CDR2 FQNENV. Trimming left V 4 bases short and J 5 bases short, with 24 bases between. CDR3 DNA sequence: TGTGCCAGCAGCCCCGAACCAACCGGGTCCTCCGTCCACGAGCAGTACTTC. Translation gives CASSPEPTGSSVHEQYF.

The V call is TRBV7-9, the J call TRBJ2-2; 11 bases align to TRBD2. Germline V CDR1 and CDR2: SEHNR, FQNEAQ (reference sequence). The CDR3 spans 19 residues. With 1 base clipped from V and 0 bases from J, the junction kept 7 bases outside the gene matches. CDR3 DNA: TGTGCCAGCAGCTTAGGAAATTTAGCGGGAGGGGCGAACACCGGGGAGCTGTTTTTT. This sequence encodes CASSLGNLAGGANTGELFF.

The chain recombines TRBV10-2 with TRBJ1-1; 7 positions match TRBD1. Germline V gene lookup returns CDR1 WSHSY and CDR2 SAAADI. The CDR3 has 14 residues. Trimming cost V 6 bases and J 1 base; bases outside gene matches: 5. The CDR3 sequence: CASSLGQENTEAFF. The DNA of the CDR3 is TGCGCCAGCAGCTTAGGACAGGAGAACACTGAAGCTTTCTTT.

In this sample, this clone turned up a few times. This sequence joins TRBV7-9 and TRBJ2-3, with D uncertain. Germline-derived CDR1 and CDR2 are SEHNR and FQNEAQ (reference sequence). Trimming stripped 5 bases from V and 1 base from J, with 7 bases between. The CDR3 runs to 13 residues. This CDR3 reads CASSQEGTDTQYF. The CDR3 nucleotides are TGTGCCAGCAGCCAGGAAGGCACAGATACGCAGTATTTT. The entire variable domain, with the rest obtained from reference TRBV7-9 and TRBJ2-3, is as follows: DTGVSQNPRHKITKRGQNVTFRCDPISEHNRLYWYRQTLGQGPEFLTYFQNEAQLEKSRLLSDRFSAERPKGSFSTLEIQRTEQGDSAMYLCASSQEGTDTQYFGPGTRLTVL.

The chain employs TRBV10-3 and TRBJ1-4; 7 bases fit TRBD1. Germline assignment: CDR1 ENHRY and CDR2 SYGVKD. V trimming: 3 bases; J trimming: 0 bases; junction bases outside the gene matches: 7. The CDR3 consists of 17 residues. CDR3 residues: CAISDGQATTTNEKLFF. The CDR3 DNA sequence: TGTGCCATCAGTGACGGACAGGCGACTACAACTAATGAAAAACTGTTTTTT.

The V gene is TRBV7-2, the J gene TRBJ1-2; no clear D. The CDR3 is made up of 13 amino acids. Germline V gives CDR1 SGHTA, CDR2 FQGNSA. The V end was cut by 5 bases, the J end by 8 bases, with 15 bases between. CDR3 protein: CASSDPTPRGYTF. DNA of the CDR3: TGTGCCAGCAGCGATCCTACCCCTAGGGGCTACACCTTC.

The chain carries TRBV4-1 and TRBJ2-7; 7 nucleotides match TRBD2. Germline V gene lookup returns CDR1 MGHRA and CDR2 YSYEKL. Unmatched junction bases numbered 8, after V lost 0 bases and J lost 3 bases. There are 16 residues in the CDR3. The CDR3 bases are TGCGCCAGCAGCCAAGATCACCCTAGCGGACTCTACGAGCAGTACTTC. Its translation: CASSQDHPSGLYEQYF.

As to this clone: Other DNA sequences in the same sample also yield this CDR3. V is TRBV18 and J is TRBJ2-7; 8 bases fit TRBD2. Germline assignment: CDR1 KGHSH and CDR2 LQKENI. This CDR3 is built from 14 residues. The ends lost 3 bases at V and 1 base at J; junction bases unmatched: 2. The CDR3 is CASSPSGSSYEQYF. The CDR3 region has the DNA TGTGCCAGCTCACCCAGCGGGAGTTCCTACGAGCAGTACTTC.

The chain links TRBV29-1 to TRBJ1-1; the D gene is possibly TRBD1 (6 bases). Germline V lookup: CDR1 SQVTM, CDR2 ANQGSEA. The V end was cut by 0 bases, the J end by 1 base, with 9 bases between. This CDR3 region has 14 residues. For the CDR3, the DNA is TGCAGCGTTGAAGATCGAGGGGGGAACACTGAAGCTTTCTTT. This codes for CSVEDRGGNTEAFF.

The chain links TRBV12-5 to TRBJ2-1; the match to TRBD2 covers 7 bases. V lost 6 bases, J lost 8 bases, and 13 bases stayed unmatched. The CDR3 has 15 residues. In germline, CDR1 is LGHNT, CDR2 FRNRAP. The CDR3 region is CASGDRGGSLDEQFF. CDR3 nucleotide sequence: TGTGCTAGTGGGGATCGGGGCGGGAGCCTGGATGAGCAGTTCTTC.

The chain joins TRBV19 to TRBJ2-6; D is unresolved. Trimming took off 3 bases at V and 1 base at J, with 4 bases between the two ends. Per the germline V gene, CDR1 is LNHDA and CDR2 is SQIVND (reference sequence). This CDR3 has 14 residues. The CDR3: CASSIISGANVLTF. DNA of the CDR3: TGTGCCAGTAGTATCATTTCTGGGGCCAACGTCCTGACTTTC.

Written as DNA, the CDR3 is TGTGCCAGCAGTCGGGGGGGGGCGGCAGATACGCAGTATTTT. It encodes CASSRGGAADTQYF. The chain has TRBV6-5 and TRBJ2-3; 8 bases agree with TRBD2. V was clipped by 5 bases and J by 4 bases; unmatched bases: 5. This CDR3 has 14 amino acids. Germline CDR1 reads MNHEY; CDR2 reads SVGAGI.

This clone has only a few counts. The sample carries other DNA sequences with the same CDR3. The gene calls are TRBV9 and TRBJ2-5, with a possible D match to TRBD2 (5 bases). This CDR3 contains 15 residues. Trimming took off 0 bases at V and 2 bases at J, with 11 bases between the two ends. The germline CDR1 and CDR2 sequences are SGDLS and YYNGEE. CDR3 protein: CASSVGSSGQETQYF. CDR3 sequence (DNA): TGTGCCAGCAGCGTAGGTTCGAGCGGACAAGAGACCCAGTACTTC.

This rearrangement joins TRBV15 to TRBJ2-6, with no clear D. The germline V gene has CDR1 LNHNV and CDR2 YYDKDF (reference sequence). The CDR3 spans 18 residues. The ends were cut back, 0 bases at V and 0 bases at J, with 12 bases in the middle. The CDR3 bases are TGTGCCACCAGCAGAGATACCTTCCGGAGCTCTGGGGCCAACGTCCTGACTTTC. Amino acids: CATSRDTFRSSGANVLTF.

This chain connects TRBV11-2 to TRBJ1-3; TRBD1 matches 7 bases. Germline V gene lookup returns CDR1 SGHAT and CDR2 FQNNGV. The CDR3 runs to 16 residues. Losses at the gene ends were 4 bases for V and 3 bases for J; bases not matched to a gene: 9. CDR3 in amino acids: CASSSNRGSGGNTIYF. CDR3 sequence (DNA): TGTGCCAGCAGCTCAAACAGGGGCTCGGGTGGAAACACCATATATTTT.